This T cell receptor (beta chain) comes out of a study of T cell responses to AZD1222 COVID-19 vaccine. Study observations and caveats: It should be noted that donors were predominantly white British and more often female, and clonal diversity was possibly underestimated. Dominant CD4 TCR responses targeted spike regions 160-218 and 743-854. Repertoires in all cases were sampled only once the peak T cell response had passed.

Note on this clone: Its antigen remains unknown.

The table came from immunoSEQ multiplex PCR; TCRdb's copy has only in-frame clones and leaves some out. The sample has roughly 120,000 clones, more than 85% seen once. V shed 4 bases and J shed 5 bases, with 8 bases lying between them. Germline V lookup: CDR1 MRHNA, CDR2 SNTAGT. The CDR3 consists of 13 residues. The chain employs TRBV6-4 and TRBJ2-2; a possible D gene is TRBD1 (5 bases). The sequence was obtained from an adult in good health. The starting material was peripheral blood, obtained on day 0 of AZD1222 vaccination. The CDR3 reads CASSVGLTGELFF. The CDR3 region has the DNA TGTGCCAGCAGTGTGGGGCTAACCGGGGAGCTGTTTTTT.